The rows below give T cell receptor beta chains drawn from one sample of a study of blood T cells in healthy people across ages. TCRdb used MiXCR to reprocess the 5' RACE reads, holding one entry per CDR3 protein. The sample has hundreds of thousands of distinct CDR3 sequences, 55% to 75% seen once; the top ten hold about 20%. The sample comprised blood. All receptors derive from a man aged 25 to 40 in good health. The CDR3 runs from the conserved cysteine through the conserved F or W. Fields, in order: V gene, D gene, J gene, clone size, CDR3 length, CDR3 protein, CDR3 DNA. The D gene is left open where the match is weak. Clone size appears in some rows only: once, few, many, or a class for an expanded clone.

>TRBV25-1|NA|TRBJ2-5|NA|13
CASSESVQETQYF
TGTGCCAGCAGTGAATCAGTCCAAGAGACCCAGTACTTC
>TRBV28|NA|TRBJ2-7|NA|15
CASSLWSDETYEQYF
TGTGCCAGCAGTTTATGGTCAGACGAAACCTACGAGCAGTACTTC
>TRBV20-1|NA|TRBJ2-7|few|12
CSAVGTYYEQYF
TGCAGTGCTGTTGGGACCTATTACGAGCAGTACTTC
>TRBV12-3/TRBV12-4|TRBD1|TRBJ1-5|NA|14
CASSSRQGDQPQHF
TGTGCCAGCAGTTCGCGACAGGGGGATCAGCCCCAGCATTTT
>TRBV19|NA|TRBJ2-7|NA|13
CASSPGPASEQYF
TGTGCCAGTAGTCCAGGGCCTGCCTCCGAGCAGTACTTC
>TRBV10-3|NA|TRBJ1-2|NA|13
CAISEGQLYGYTF
TGTGCCATCAGTGAAGGACAGCTCTATGGCTACACCTTC
>TRBV20-1|NA|TRBJ1-2|many|13
CSAEPQGFYGYTF
TGCAGTGCCGAGCCTCAGGGGTTCTATGGCTACACCTTC
>TRBV27|NA|TRBJ1-6|few|15
CASNQRLGANSPLHF
TGTGCCAGCAACCAGAGGCTGGGGGCCAATTCACCCCTCCACTTT
>TRBV20-1|TRBD1|TRBJ1-4|NA|18
CSARDWDRIFLANEKLFF
TGCAGTGCTAGAGATTGGGACAGGATTTTTTTAGCTAATGAAAAACTGTTTTTT
>TRBV15|NA|TRBJ1-2|once|14
CATSREGVAYGYTF
TGTGCCACCAGCAGAGAGGGAGTTGCCTATGGCTACACCTTC
>TRBV12-3/TRBV12-4|NA|TRBJ2-3|NA|14
CASSFSGRTDTQYF
TGTGCCAGCAGTTTTTCCGGGCGCACAGATACGCAGTATTTT
>TRBV3-1|TRBD2|TRBJ2-5|NA|19
CASSPEDPGLGGALETQYF
TGTGCCAGCAGCCCGGAGGACCCGGGACTAGGAGGTGCGTTGGAGACCCAGTACTTC
>TRBV7-2|NA|TRBJ2-3|NA|12
CACSPPLSTQYF
TGTGCCTGCAGCCCCCCCCTAAGTACGCAGTATTTT
>TRBV5-1|TRBD2|TRBJ2-1|NA|16
CASSLTSGLTYNEQFF
TGCGCCAGCAGCTTGACTAGCGGATTAACCTACAATGAGCAGTTCTTC